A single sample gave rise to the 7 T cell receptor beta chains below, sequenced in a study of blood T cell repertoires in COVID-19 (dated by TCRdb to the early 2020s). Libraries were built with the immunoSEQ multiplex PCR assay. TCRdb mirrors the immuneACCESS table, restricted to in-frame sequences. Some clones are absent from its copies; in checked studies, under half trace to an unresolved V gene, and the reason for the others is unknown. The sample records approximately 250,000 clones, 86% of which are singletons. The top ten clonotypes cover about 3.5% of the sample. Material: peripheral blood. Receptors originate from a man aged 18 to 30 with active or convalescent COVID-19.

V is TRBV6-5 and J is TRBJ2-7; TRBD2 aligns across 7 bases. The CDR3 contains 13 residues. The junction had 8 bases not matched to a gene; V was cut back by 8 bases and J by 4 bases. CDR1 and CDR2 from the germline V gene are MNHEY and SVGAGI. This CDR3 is CASGRDATYEQYF. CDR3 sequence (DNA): TGTGCCAGCGGGAGGGACGCAACTTACGAGCAGTACTTC.

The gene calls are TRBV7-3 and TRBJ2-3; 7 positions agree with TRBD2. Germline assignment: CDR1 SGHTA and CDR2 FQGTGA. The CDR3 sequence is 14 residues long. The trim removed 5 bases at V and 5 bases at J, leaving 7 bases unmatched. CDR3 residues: CASSRGTIGDTQYF. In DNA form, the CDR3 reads TGTGCCAGCAGCCGAGGGACTATCGGAGATACGCAGTATTTT.

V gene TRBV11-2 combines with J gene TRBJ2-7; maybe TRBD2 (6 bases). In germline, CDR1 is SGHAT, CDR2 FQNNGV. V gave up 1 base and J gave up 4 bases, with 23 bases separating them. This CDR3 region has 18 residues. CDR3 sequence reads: CASSLGPGVAAVGYEQYF. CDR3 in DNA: TGTGCCAGCAGCTTAGGACCGGGGGTGGCAGCGGTAGGATACGAGCAGTACTTC.

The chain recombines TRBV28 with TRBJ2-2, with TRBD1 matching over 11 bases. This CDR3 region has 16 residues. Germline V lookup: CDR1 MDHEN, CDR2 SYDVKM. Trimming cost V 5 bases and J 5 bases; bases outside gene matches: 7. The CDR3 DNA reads TGTGCCAGCAGTGAGTTTGGGACAGGGGGAACCGGGGAGCTGTTTTTT. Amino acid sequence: CASSEFGTGGTGELFF.

The CDR3 bases are TGTGCCAGCAGCCCCCCGCCGAGCTCCTACAATGAGCAGTTCTTC. This translates into CASSPPPSSYNEQFF. The chain joins TRBV3-1 (or the pseudogene TRBV3-2) to TRBJ2-1; D gene uncertain. This CDR3 has 15 residues. V was cut by 4 bases and J by 0 bases, with 10 bases left in between. Germline values: CDR1 LGHDT, CDR2 YNNKEL (reference sequence).

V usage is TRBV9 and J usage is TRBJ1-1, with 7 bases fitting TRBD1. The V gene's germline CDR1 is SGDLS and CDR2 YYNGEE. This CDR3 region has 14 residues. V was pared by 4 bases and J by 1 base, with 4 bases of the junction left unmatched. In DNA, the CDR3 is TGTGCCAGCAGCCCTCGACAGGGGAACACTGAAGCTTTCTTT. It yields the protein CASSPRQGNTEAFF.

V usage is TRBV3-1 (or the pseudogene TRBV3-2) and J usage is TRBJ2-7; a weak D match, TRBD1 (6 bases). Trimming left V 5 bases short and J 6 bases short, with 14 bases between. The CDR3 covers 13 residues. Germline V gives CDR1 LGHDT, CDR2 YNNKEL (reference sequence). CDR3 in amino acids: CASSTRTASEQYF. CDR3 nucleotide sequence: TGTGCCAGCAGCACCAGGACAGCTAGCGAGCAGTACTTC.